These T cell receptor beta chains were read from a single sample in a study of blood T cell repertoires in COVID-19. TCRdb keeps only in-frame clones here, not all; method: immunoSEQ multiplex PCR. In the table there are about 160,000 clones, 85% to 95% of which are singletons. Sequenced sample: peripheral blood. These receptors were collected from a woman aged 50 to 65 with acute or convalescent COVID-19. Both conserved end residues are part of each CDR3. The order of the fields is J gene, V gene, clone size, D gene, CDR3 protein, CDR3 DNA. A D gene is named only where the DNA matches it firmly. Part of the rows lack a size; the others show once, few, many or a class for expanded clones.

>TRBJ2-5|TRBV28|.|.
CASSYRQVQETQYF
TGTGCCAGCAGTTATCGACAGGTCCAAGAGACCCAGTACTTC
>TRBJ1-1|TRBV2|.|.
CASSERQILNTEAFF
TGTGCCAGCAGTGAGAGGCAGATCCTCAACACTGAAGCTTTCTTT
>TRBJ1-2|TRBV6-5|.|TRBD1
CASKARQGALGYTF
TGTGCCAGCAAAGCGCGGCAGGGGGCGCTTGGCTACACCTTC
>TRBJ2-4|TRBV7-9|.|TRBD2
CASSASGDGKNIQYF
TGTGCCAGCAGCGCTAGCGGGGATGGCAAAAACATTCAGTACTTC
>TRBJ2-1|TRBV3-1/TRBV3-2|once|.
CASSHRTYNEQFF
TGTGCCAGCAGCCATCGAACTTACAATGAGCAGTTCTTC
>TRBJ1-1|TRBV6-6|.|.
CASSYSFQIEAFF
TGTGCCAGCAGTTACTCCTTCCAGATTGAAGCTTTCTTT
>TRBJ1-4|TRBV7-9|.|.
CASSLTVGGQEKLFF
TGTGCCAGCAGCTTAACCGTGGGGGGGCAGGAAAAACTGTTTTTT
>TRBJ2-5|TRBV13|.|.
CASSLAAGETQYF
TGTGCCAGCAGCTTAGCGGCGGGAGAGACCCAGTACTTC
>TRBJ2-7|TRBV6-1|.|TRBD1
CASSEPFRDRGYEQYF
TGTGCCAGCAGTGAACCCTTCCGGGACAGGGGCTACGAGCAGTACTTC
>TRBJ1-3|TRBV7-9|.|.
CASSRTEASGNTIYF
TGTGCCAGCAGCCGGACAGAAGCTTCTGGAAACACCATATATTTT
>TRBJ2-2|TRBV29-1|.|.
CSVDSPSGELFF
TGCAGCGTTGACAGTCCCTCCGGGGAGCTGTTTTTT
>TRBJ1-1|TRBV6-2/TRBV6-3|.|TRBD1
CASSYSRGSWFTEAFF
TGTGCCAGCAGTTACTCCAGGGGGTCATGGTTCACTGAAGCTTTCTTT
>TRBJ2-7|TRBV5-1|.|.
CASSLTAGDDYEQYF
TGCGCCAGCAGCTTAACGGCAGGTGATGACTACGAGCAGTACTTC
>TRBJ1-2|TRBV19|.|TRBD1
CASSIGPGQGSGYTF
TGTGCCAGTAGTATAGGACCGGGACAGGGCTCTGGCTACACCTTC
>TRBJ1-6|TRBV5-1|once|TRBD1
CASSAGQSDSPLHF
TGCGCCAGCAGCGCGGGACAGTCTGATTCACCCCTCCACTTT
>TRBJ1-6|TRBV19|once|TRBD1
CASSTGTGNSPLHF
TGTGCCAGTAGCACCGGGACAGGCAATTCACCCCTCCACTTT
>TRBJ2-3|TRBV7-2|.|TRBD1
CASSPGTGYTDTQYF
TGTGCCAGCAGCCCCGGGACAGGATACACAGATACGCAGTATTTT
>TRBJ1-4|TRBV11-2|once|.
CASSLSPTPTTNEKLFF
TGTGCCAGCAGCCTCTCCCCGACACCCACAACTAATGAAAAACTGTTTTTT
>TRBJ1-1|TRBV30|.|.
CAWSPTGGVEAFF
TGTGCCTGGAGTCCTACCGGAGGAGTTGAAGCTTTCTTT
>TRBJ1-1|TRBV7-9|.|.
CASSLDPRTDEAFF
TGTGCCAGCAGCTTAGACCCTCGGACAGATGAAGCTTTCTTT
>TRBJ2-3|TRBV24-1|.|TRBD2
CATSDLTGTSTTDTQYF
TGTGCCACCAGTGATTTGACCGGGACTAGCACAACAGATACGCAGTATTTT
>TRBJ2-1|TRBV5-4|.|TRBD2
CASTPGRSGSQGSFNEQFF
TGTGCCAGCACCCCGGGCAGAAGCGGGAGCCAAGGGTCCTTCAATGAGCAGTTCTTC
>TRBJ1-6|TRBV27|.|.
CASSTLGSYNSPLHF
TGTGCCAGCAGTACTCTTGGCTCCTATAATTCACCCCTCCACTTT
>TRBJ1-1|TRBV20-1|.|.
CSAREDFSAFF
TGCAGTGCTAGAGAGGACTTTTCGGCTTTCTTT
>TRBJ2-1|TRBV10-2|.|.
CASSLDYNEQFF
TGCGCCAGCAGTTTAGACTACAATGAGCAGTTCTTC
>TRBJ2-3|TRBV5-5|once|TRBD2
CASRGGLGSDTQYF
TGTGCCAGCAGGGGGGGACTAGGGTCTGATACGCAGTATTTT
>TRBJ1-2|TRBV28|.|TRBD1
CASRLTGGHYGYTF
TGTGCCAGCCGCCTGACAGGGGGCCACTATGGCTACACCTTC
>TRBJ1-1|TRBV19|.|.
CASSSAVNTEAFF
TGTGCCAGTAGTAGTGCAGTGAACACTGAAGCTTTCTTT
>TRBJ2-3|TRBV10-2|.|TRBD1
CASSERTGSTDTQYF
TGCGCCAGCAGTGAGAGGACAGGGAGCACAGATACGCAGTATTTT
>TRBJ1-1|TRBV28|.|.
CASIPVMNTEAFF
TGTGCCAGCATACCGGTTATGAACACTGAAGCTTTCTTT
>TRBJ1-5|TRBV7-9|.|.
CASSDMDQPQHF
TGTGCCAGCAGCGACATGGATCAGCCCCAGCATTTT
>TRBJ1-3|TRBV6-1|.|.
CASSEYSGASSGNTIYF
TGTGCCAGCAGTGAATATAGTGGGGCGAGCTCTGGAAACACCATATATTTT
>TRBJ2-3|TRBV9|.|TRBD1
CASSVGTGHDTQYF
TGTGCCAGCAGCGTAGGGACAGGCCATGATACGCAGTATTTT
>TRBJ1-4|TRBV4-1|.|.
CASRILGLSNEKLFF
TGCGCCAGCAGAATTTTAGGACTCAGCAATGAAAAACTGTTTTTT
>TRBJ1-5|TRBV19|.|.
CASSREGVPGNQPQHF
TGTGCCAGTAGTAGGGAGGGGGTCCCCGGGAATCAGCCCCAGCATTTT
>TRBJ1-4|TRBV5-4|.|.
CASSLAPTRGEKLFF
TGTGCCAGCAGCTTGGCCCCAACCCGAGGTGAAAAACTGTTTTTT
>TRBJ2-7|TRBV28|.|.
CASGRTYEQYF
TGTGCCAGCGGGAGGACCTACGAGCAGTACTTC
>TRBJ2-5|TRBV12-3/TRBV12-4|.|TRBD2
CASSSEQRGTQYF
TGTGCCAGCAGTTCAGAGCAGCGGGGGACCCAGTACTTC
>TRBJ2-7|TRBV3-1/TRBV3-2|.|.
CASSHPVSYEQYF
TGTGCCAGCAGCCATCCCGTCTCCTACGAGCAGTACTTC
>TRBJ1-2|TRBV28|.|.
CASSFRGYGYTF
TGTGCCAGCAGTTTTAGAGGGTATGGCTACACCTTC
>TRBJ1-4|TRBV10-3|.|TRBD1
CAIRGQGINEKLFF
TGTGCCATCAGGGGACAGGGAATTAATGAAAAACTGTTTTTT
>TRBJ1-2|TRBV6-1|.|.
CASSEEGGYTF
TGTGCCAGCAGTGAAGAGGGAGGTTACACCTTC
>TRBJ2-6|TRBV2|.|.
CASGIDSSGANVLTF
TGTGCCAGCGGGATTGACAGCTCTGGGGCCAACGTCCTGACTTTC
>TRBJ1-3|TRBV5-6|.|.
CASSPGALGNTIYF
TGTGCCAGCAGCCCCGGAGCGCTTGGAAACACCATATATTTT
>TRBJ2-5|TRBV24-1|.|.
CATSDYRVEETQYF
TGTGCCACCAGTGATTACAGGGTTGAAGAGACCCAGTACTTC
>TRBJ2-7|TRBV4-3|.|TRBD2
CASSHNLAGTYEQYF
TGCGCCAGCAGCCATAATCTAGCGGGAACCTACGAGCAGTACTTC
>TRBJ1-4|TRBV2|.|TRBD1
CASSDHHGTENEKLFF
TGTGCCAGCAGTGACCACCACGGGACAGAAAATGAAAAACTGTTTTTT
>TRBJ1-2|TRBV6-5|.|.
CASRTVYGYTF
TGTGCCAGCCGGACAGTCTATGGCTACACCTTC
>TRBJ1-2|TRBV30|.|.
CAWSVQAGNYGYTF
TGTGCCTGGAGTGTACAAGCAGGGAACTATGGCTACACCTTC
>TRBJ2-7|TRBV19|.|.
CASSNRVGEQYF
TGTGCCAGTAGTAACAGGGTAGGCGAGCAGTACTTC
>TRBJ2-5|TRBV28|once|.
CASSLTQKETQYF
TGTGCCAGCAGTTTAACACAGAAAGAGACCCAGTACTTC